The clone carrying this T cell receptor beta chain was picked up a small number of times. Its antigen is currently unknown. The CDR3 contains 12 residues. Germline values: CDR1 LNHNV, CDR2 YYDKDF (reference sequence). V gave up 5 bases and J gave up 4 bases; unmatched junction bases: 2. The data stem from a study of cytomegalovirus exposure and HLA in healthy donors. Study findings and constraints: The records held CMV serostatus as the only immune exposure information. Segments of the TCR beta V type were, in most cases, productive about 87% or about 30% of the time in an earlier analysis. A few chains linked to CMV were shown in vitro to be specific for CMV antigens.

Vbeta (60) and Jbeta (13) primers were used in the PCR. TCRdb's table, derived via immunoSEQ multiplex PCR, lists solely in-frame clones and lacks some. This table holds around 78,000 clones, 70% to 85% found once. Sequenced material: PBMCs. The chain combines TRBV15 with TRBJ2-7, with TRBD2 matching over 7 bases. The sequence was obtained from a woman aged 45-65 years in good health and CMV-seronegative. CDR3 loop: CATSSGGYEQYF. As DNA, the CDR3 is TGTGCCACCAGCTCCGGGGGGTACGAGCAGTACTTC.